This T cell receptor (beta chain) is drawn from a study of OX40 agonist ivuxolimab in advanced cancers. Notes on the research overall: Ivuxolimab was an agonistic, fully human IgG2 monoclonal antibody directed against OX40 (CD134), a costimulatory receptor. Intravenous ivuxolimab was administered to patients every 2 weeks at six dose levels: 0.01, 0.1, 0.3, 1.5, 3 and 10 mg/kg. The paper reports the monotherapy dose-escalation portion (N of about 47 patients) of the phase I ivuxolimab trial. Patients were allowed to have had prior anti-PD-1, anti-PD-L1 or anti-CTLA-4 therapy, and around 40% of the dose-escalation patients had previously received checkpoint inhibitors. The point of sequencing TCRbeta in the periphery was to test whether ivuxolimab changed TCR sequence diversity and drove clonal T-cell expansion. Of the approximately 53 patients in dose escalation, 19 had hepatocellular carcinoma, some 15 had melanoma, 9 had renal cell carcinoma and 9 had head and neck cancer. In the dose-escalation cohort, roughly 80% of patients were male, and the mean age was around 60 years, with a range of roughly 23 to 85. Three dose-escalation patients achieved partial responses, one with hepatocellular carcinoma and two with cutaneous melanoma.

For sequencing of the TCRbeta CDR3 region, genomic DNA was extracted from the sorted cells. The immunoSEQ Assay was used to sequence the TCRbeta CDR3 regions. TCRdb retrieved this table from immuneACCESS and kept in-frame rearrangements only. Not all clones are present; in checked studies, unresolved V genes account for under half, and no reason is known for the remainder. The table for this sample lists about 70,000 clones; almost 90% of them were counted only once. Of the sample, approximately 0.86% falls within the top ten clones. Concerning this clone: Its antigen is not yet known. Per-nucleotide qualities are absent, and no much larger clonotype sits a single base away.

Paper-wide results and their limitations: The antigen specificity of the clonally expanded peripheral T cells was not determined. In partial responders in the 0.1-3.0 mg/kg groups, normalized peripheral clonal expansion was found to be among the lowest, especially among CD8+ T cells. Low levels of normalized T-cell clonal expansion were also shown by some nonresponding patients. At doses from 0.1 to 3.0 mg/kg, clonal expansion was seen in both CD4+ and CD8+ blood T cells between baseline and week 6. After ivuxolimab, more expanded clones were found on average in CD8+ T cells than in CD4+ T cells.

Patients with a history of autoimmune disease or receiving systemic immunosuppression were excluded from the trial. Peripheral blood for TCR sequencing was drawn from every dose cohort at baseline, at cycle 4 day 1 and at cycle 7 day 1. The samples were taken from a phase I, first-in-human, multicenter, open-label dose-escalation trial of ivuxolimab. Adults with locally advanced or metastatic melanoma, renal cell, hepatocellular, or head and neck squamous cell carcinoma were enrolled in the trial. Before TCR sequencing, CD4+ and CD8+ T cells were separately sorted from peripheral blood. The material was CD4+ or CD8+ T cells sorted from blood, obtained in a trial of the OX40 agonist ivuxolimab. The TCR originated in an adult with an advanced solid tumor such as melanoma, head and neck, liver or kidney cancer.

The nucleotide sequence reads as follows: TGTGCCAGCAGCTTGGGATGGTTGGCTCAGCCCCAGCATTTT. Its translation is CASSLGWLAQPQHF. The rearrangement combines TRBV5-6 with TRBJ1-5, with the D gene not clear enough to name. From the germline V gene, CDR1 is SGHDT and CDR2 is YYEEEE. The cysteine opens and the phenylalanine closes a CDR3 of 14 amino acids. The read is trimmed to its CDR3 DNA, 42 bases read in frame from base 1. Trimming costs V 0 bases and J 6 bases, and their ends lie 10 bases apart.